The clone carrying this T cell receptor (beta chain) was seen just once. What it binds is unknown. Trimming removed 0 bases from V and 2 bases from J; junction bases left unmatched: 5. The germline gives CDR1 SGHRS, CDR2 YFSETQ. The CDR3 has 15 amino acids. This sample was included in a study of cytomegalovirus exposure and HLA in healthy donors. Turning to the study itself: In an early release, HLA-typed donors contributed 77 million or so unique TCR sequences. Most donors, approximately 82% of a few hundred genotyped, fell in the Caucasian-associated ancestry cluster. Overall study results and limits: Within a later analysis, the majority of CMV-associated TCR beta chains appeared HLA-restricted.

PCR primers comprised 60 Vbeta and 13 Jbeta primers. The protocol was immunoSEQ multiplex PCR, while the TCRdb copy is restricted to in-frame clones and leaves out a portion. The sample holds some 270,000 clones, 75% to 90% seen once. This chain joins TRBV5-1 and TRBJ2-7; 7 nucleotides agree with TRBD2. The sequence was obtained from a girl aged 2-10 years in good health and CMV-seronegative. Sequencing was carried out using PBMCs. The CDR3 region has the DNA TGCGCCAGCAGCTTGGCCAGGACTAGAACCTACGAGCAGTACTTC. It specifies CASSLARTRTYEQYF.